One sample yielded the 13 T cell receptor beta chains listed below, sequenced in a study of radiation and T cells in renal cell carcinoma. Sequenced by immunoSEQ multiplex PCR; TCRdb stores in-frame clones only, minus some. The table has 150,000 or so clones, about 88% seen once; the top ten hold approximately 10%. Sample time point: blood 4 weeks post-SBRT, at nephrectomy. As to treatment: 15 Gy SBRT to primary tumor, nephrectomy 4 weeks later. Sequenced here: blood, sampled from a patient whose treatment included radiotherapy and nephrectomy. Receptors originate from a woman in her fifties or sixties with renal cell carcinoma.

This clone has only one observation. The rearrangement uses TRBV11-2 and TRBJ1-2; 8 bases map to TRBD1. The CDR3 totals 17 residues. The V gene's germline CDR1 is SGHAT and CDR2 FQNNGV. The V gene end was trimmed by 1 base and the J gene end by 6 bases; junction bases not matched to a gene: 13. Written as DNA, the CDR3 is TGTGCCAGCAGCTTAGCTGCGGGAGACAGGGGAAGAGATGGCTACACCTTC. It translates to CASSLAAGDRGRDGYTF.

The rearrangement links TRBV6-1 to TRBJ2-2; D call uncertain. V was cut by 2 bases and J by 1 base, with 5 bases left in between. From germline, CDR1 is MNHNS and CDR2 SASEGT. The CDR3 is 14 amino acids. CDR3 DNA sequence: TGTGCCAGCAGTGAACAGGAGAACACCGGGGAGCTGTTTTTT. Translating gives CASSEQENTGELFF.

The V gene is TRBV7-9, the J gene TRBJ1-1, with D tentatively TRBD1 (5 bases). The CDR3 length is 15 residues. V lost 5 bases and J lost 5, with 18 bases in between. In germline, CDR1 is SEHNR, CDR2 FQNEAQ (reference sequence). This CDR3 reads CASSPRTSGGTEAFF. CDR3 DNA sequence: TGTGCCAGCAGCCCTCGGACCTCCGGGGGAACTGAAGCTTTCTTT. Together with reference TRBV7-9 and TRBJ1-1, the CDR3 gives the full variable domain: DTGVSQNPRHKITKRGQNVTFRCDPISEHNRLYWYRQTLGQGPEFLTYFQNEAQLEKSRLLSDRFSAERPKGSFSTLEIQRTEQGDSAMYLCASSPRTSGGTEAFFGQGTRLTVV.

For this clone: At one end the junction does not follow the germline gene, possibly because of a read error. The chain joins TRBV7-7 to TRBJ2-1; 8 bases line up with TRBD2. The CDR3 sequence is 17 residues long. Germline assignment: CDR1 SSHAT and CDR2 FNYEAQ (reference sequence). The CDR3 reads CASSARREGAGDNEQFF. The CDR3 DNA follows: TGTGCTAGCAGCGCCCGGAGAGAGGGAGCGGGGGACAATGAGCAGTTCTTC.

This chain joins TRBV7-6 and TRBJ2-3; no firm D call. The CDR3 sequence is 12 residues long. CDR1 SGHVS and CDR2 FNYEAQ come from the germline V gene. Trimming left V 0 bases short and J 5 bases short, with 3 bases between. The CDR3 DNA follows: TGTGCCAGCAGCTTAGCGTTAGATACGCAGTATTTT. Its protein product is CASSLALDTQYF. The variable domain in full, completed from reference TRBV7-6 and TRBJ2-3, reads GAGVSQSPRYKVTKRGQDVALRCDPISGHVSLYWYRQALGQGPEFLTYFNYEAQQDKSGLPNDRFSAERPEGSISTLTIQRTEQRDSAMYRCASSLALDTQYFGPGTRLTVL.

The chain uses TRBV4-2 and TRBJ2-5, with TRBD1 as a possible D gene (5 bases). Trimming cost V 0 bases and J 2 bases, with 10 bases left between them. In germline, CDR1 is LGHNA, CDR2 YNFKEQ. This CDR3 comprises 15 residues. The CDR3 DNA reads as TGTGCCAGCAGCCAAGATAAGGGGCAGCAAGAGACCCAGTACTTC. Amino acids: CASSQDKGQQETQYF.

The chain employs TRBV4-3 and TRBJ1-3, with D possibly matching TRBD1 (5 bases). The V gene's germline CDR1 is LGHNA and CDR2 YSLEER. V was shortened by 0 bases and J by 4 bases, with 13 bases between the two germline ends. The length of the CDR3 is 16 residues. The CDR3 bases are TGCGCCAGCAGCCAAGATAGTAGGGGCGGAGGAAACACCATATATTTT. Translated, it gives CASSQDSRGGGNTIYF.

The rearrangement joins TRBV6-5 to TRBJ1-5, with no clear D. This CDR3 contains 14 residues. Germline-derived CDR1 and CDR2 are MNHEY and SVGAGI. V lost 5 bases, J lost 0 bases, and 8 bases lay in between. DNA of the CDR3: TGTGCCAGCAGTAGTAGAAATAGCAATCAGCCCCAGCATTTT. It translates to CASSSRNSNQPQHF.

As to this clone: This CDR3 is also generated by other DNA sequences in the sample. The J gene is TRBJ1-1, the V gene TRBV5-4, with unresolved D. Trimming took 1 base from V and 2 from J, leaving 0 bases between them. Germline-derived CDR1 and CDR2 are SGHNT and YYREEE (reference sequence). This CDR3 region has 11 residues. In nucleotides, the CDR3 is TGTGCCAGCAGCTTGAACACTGAAGCTTTCTTT. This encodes CASSLNTEAFF.

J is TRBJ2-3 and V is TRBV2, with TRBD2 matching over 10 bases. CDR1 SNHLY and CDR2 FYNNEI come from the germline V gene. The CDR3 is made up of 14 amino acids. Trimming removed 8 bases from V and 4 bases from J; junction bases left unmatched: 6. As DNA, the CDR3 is TGTGCCAGCGCCCTAGCGGGGGTGGCAGATACGCAGTATTTT. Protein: CASALAGVADTQYF.

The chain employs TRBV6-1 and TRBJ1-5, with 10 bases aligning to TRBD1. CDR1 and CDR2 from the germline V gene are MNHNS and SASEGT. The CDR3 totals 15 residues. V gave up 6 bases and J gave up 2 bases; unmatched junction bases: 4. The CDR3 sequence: CASSSGTGGNQPQHF. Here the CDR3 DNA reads TGTGCCAGCAGCTCCGGGACAGGGGGCAATCAGCCCCAGCATTTT.

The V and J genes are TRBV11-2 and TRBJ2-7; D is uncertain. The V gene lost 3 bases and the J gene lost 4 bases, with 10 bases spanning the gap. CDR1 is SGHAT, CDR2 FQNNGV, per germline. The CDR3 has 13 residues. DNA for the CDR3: TGTGCCAGCAGCTTCCCCCTCAAGTACGAGCAGTACTTC. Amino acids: CASSFPLKYEQYF.

The CDR3 sequence: CASSPKGPRGADTQYF. The CDR3 DNA sequence: TGTGCCAGCTCACCAAAGGGCCCAAGGGGAGCGGATACGCAGTATTTT. The chain has TRBV18 and TRBJ2-3; D may correspond to TRBD1 or TRBD2 (5 bases each). Per germline, CDR1 KGHSH and CDR2 LQKENI. The germline V and J ends were trimmed by 2 bases and 6 bases, with 18 bases remaining between them. There are 16 residues in the CDR3.